This T cell receptor (beta chain) derives from a study of cytotoxic CD8 clonotypes in ibrutinib-treated CLL. Study overall: Responses: approximately 25 partial, 2 complete; after median around 70 months, around 15 stayed remitted, some twelve progressed.

For TCR beta libraries, roughly 2 micrograms of genomic DNA were obtained from cryopreserved PBMCs. T cells were sequenced at a targeted depth of 1 in 200,000 to 1 in 1 million. Produced via immunoSEQ multiplex PCR; TCRdb's table is partial and in-frame only. This sample has tens of thousands of clones, with 55% to 65% found just once. The sequencing used PBMCs, collected after 24 months of ibrutinib treatment. The receptor comes from a human donor with chronic lymphocytic leukemia.

The CDR3 DNA reads as TGTGCCAGCAGCTCTGGACATCCCACAGATACGCAGTATTTT. Protein: CASSSGHPTDTQYF. The chain uses TRBV7-2 and TRBJ2-3; TRBD1 is a possible D gene (5 bases). Per germline, CDR1 SGHTA and CDR2 FQGNSA. Trimming removed 4 bases from V and 2 bases from J, with 10 bases in between. The CDR3 sequence is 14 residues long.